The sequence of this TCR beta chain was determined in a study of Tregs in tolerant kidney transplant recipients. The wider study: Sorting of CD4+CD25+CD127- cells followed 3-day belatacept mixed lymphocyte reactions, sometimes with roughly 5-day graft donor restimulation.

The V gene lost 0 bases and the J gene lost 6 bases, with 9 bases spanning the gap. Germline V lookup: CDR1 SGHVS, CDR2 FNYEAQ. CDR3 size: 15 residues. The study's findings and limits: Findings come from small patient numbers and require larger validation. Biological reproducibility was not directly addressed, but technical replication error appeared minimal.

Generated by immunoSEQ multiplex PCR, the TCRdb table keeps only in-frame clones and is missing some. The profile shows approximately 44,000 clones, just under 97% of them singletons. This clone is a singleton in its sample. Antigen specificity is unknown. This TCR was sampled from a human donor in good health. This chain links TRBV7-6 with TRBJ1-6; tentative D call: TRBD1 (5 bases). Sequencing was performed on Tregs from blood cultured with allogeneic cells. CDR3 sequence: CASSLAKGVNSPLHF. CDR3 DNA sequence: TGTGCCAGCAGCTTAGCGAAAGGGGTTAATTCACCCCTCCACTTT.